This entry lists 20 T cell receptor beta chains sequenced from one sample in a study of T-cell memory formation after mild COVID-19. TCRdb reprocessed the 5' RACE reads with MiXCR, giving one entry per CDR3 protein. The table records 560,000 or so distinct CDR3 sequences, approximately 15% of them present only once. The sequenced sample consisted of PBMCs or a T cell subset sorted from them (not recorded which). All receptors come from an adult woman who had mild COVID-19 (a few samples of this study predate the infection). Cell type and time point are not known.

This chain connects TRBV7-2 to TRBJ2-2; TRBD2 agrees at 11 bases. V lost 4 bases to trimming and J lost 9 bases; unmatched junction nucleotides: 4. Germline V CDR1 and CDR2: SGHTA, FQGNSA. This CDR3 comprises 14 residues. The CDR3 is CASSSLAGVRELFF. CDR3 coding DNA: TGTGCCAGCAGCTCACTAGCGGGAGTCCGGGAGCTGTTTTTT.

This clonotype was detected a few times. This chain uses TRBV5-6 with TRBJ2-3; tentative D call: TRBD2 (6 bases). Trimming took off 5 bases at V and 0 bases at J, with 10 bases between the two ends. This CDR3 is built from 14 residues. Germline V lookup: CDR1 SGHDT, CDR2 YYEEEE. The CDR3 region is CASRWRVSTDTQYF. The CDR3, as DNA: TGTGCCAGCAGATGGAGGGTGAGCACAGATACGCAGTATTTT.

This clonotype was counted a few times. The rearrangement links TRBV18 to TRBJ2-1, with a tentative D call TRBD2 (5 bases). Per germline, CDR1 KGHSH and CDR2 LQKENI. V lost 5 bases to trimming and J lost 3 bases, with 8 bases between them. This CDR3 region has 13 residues. The CDR3 nucleotides are TGTGCCAGCTCATCGGACTTCTACAATGAGCAGTTCTTC. Translation gives CASSSDFYNEQFF.

This clonotype has a handful of counts. The rearrangement links TRBV5-6 to TRBJ1-1; D may be TRBD1 (6 bases). This CDR3 spans 15 amino acids. The V gene's germline CDR1 is SGHDT and CDR2 YYEEEE. The ends were cut back, 4 bases at V and 0 bases at J, with 13 bases in the middle. CDR3 amino acids: CASSPDSSMNTEAFF. The CDR3 DNA sequence: TGTGCCAGCAGCCCGGACAGCAGCATGAACACTGAAGCTTTCTTT.

This chain uses TRBV12-3 or TRBV12-4 with TRBJ2-3, with 11 bases lining up with TRBD2. J gave up 1 base and V 10 bases, and 4 bases lay outside the gene matches. This CDR3 region has 14 residues. CDR3 amino acids: CATSGLAGTDTQYF. The CDR3 DNA follows: TGTGCCACCTCGGGACTAGCGGGCACAGATACGCAGTATTTT.

This sequence joins TRBV7-2 and TRBJ2-1; D is perhaps TRBD2 (6 bases). Trimming removed 3 bases at V and 4 bases at J, with 10 bases between. The CDR3 loop spans 14 amino acids. Germline CDR1 is SGHTA and CDR2 is FQGNSA. The DNA of the CDR3 is TGTGCCAGCAGCTTTTTGCGGGGTTACAATGAGCAGTTCTTC. Encoded protein: CASSFLRGYNEQFF.

V and J are TRBV12-3 or TRBV12-4 and TRBJ2-1; possible D gene TRBD1, 6 bases. This CDR3 contains 14 residues. V was trimmed by 5 bases and J by 7 bases, leaving 15 bases between them. Here the CDR3 DNA reads TGTGCCAGCAGTCCCTGGACAGCTACTAATGAGCAGTTCTTC. It translates to CASSPWTATNEQFF.

This clonotype was seen more than once but under ten times. The J gene is TRBJ2-7, the V gene TRBV7-2; TRBD1 matches 8 bases. Unmatched junction bases numbered 10, after V lost 7 bases and J lost 2 bases. Per the germline V gene, CDR1 is SGHTA and CDR2 is FQGNSA. The CDR3 extends over 15 amino acids. The CDR3 region has the DNA TGTGCCAGCACCCAGATCCGGGACAGGCCCTACGAGCAGTACTTC. The encoded protein is CASTQIRDRPYEQYF.

The J gene is TRBJ1-1, the V gene TRBV5-5; weak D call: TRBD1 (5 bases). Trimming took 2 bases from V and 4 from J, leaving 12 bases between them. CDR3 length: 14 residues. Germline-derived CDR1 and CDR2 are SGHKS and YYEKEE (reference sequence). This chain's CDR3 is CASSFRGASTEAFF. CDR3 nucleotides: TGTGCCAGCAGCTTTAGGGGCGCGAGCACTGAAGCTTTCTTT.

The genes are TRBV20-1 and TRBJ1-1; 11 positions agree with TRBD1. CDR1 DFQATT and CDR2 SNEGSKA come from the germline V gene (reference sequence). The CDR3 runs to 14 residues. V lost 5 bases, J lost 3 bases, and 5 bases stayed unmatched. DNA of the CDR3: TGCAGTGCTTTCCGGACAGGGGGCCACACTGAAGCTTTCTTT. It specifies CSAFRTGGHTEAFF.

J is TRBJ1-4 and V is TRBV5-6; TRBD1 matches 10 bases. The junction had 5 bases not matched to a gene; V was cut back by 3 bases and J by 0 bases. The CDR3 has 17 amino acids. Germline V CDR1 and CDR2: SGHDT, YYEEEE. The CDR3 DNA sequence: TGTGCCAGCAGCTATGGGACAGGGGCCGCAACTAATGAAAAACTGTTTTTT. It codes for CASSYGTGAATNEKLFF.

This clonotype came up a few times. This sequence joins TRBV6-2 or TRBV6-3 and TRBJ2-7, with D possibly being TRBD1 (5 bases). Germline assignment: CDR1 MNHEY and CDR2 SVGEGT. The CDR3 loop spans 14 amino acids. Trimming took 5 bases from V and 3 from J, leaving 14 bases between them. The DNA of the CDR3 is TGTGCCAGCAGTCTGAGCCAGGGTTTCTACGAGCAGTACTTC. It is translated as CASSLSQGFYEQYF.

This clonotype was counted between two and nine times. This chain connects TRBV6-6 to TRBJ2-2; D not certain. Trimming removed 2 bases from V and 0 bases from J, with 7 bases in between. CDR3 length: 15 residues. Germline V gives CDR1 MNHNY, CDR2 SVGAGI (reference sequence). CDR3 bases: TGTGCCAGCAGTTACCAGCATTCGAACACCGGGGAGCTGTTTTTT. Residues: CASSYQHSNTGELFF.

This clonotype appeared a few times. CDR3 DNA sequence: TGTGCCAGCAGCTTCCCGACCGGGACAGGGACCTACGAGCAGTACTTC. Translation: CASSFPTGTGTYEQYF. The J gene is TRBJ2-7, the V gene TRBV7-9, with TRBD1 matching 9 bases. The CDR3 runs to 16 residues. CDR1 SEHNR and CDR2 FQNEAQ come from the germline V gene (reference sequence). The ends lost 3 bases at V and 2 bases at J; junction bases unmatched: 8.

There are many counts of this clonotype. V is TRBV7-6 and J is TRBJ2-3; the match to TRBD2 covers 7 bases. The germline gives CDR1 SGHVS, CDR2 FNYEAQ. After removal of 4 bases from V and 1 base from J, the junction contained 8 bases not matched to a gene. The CDR3 has 16 residues. CDR3 protein: CASSSWGLAGTDTQYF. The CDR3 nucleotides are TGTGCCAGCAGCTCATGGGGCCTAGCGGGCACAGATACGCAGTATTTT.

The chain carries TRBV5-1 and TRBJ2-3, with 9 bases lining up with TRBD1. The CDR3 consists of 15 residues. V lost 4 bases and J lost 4; bases outside the gene matches: 7. Germline V CDR1 and CDR2: SGHRS, YFSETQ. DNA of the CDR3: TGCGCCAGCAGCCCCGGACAGGGGAGGGCAGATACGCAGTATTTT. Translated: CASSPGQGRADTQYF.

This clonotype came up a few times. The chain uses TRBV6-5 and TRBJ2-7; D is possibly TRBD1 or TRBD2 (6 bases each). CDR3 size: 13 residues. Germline assignment: CDR1 MNHEY and CDR2 SVGAGI. V was trimmed by 5 bases and J by 6 bases, leaving 14 bases between them. The CDR3 spells CASSTQGGFEQYF. The CDR3 DNA sequence: TGTGCCAGCAGTACCCAAGGGGGGTTCGAGCAGTACTTC.

This chain links TRBV5-1 with TRBJ2-7, with D maybe TRBD2 (5 bases). The V gene's germline CDR1 is SGHRS and CDR2 YFSETQ. Trimming shortened V by 4 bases and J by 1 base, and 15 bases separated the two germline ends. This CDR3 is built from 15 residues. The CDR3 DNA sequence: TGCGCCAGCAGCGTGGGGAGCACAGCTTCCTACGAGCAGTACTTC. Translating it yields CASSVGSTASYEQYF.

The chain has TRBV25-1 and TRBJ1-2; D is perhaps TRBD1 (6 bases). V dropped 1 base and J dropped 2 bases, with 11 bases sitting between them. This CDR3 spans 15 amino acids. Germline loops: CDR1 MGHDK, CDR2 SYGVNS. The CDR3 coding sequence is TGTGCCAGCAGTGAATTTGGGGGCACGAACTATGGCTACACCTTC. The encoded protein is CASSEFGGTNYGYTF.

This chain uses TRBV7-9 with TRBJ2-7; 12 bases agree with TRBD2. This CDR3 region has 16 residues. With V trimmed by 5 bases and J by 6 bases, 11 bases remained unmatched. Germline values: CDR1 SEHNR, CDR2 FQNEAQ (reference sequence). The DNA of the CDR3 is TGTGCCAGCAGCGACGGACTAGCGGGACCTTTCGGCGAGCAGTACTTC. Protein: CASSDGLAGPFGEQYF.